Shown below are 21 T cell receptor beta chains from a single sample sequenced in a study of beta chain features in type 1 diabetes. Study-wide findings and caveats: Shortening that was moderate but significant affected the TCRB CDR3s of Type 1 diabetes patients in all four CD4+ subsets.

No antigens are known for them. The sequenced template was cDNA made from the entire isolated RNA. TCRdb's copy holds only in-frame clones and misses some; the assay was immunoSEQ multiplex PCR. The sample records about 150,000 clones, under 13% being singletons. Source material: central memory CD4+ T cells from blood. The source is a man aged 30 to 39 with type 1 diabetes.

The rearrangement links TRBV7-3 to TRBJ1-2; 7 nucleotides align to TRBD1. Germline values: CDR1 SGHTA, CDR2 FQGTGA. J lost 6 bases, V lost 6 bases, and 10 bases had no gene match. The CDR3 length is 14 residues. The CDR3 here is CASSPTGNEDGYTF. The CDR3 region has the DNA TGTGCCAGCAGTCCGACAGGGAATGAGGATGGCTACACCTTC.

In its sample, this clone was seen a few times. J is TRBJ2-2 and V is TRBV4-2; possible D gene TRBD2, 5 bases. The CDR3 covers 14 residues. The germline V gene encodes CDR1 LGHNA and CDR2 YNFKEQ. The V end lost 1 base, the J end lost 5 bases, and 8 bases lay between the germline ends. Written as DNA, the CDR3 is TGTGCCAGCAGCCAAGCGGGATCTACCGGGGAGCTGTTTTTT. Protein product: CASSQAGSTGELFF.

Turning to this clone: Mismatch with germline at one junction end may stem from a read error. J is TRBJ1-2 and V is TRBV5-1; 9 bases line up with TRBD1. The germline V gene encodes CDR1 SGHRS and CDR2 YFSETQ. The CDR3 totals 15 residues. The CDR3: CASSVDSGTGRSISF. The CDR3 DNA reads TGCGCCAGCAGCGTAGATTCCGGGACAGGGAGATCTATCTCCTTC. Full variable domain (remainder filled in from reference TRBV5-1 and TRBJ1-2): KAGVTQTPRYLIKTRGQQVTLSCSPISGHRSVSWYQQTPGQGLQFLFEYFSETQRNKGNFPGRFSGRQFSNSRSEMNVSTLELGDSALYLCASSVDSGTGRSISFGSGTRLTVV.

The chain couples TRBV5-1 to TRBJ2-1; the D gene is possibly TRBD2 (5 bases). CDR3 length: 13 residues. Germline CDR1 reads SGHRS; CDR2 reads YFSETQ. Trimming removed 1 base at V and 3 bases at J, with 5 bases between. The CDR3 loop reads CASSLTSYNEQFF. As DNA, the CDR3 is TGCGCCAGCAGCTTGACTAGCTACAATGAGCAGTTCTTC.

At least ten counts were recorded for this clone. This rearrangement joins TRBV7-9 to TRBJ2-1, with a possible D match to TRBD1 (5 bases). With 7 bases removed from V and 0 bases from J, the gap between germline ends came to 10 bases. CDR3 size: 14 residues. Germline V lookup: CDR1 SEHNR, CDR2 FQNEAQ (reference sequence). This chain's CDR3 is CASTGQSSYNEQFF. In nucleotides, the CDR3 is TGTGCCAGCACCGGACAAAGCTCCTACAATGAGCAGTTCTTC.

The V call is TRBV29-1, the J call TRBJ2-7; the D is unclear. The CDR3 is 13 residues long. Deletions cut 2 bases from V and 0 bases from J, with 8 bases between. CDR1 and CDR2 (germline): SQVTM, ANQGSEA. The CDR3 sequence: CSVELASSYEQYF. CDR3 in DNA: TGCAGCGTTGAACTGGCTAGCTCCTACGAGCAGTACTTC.

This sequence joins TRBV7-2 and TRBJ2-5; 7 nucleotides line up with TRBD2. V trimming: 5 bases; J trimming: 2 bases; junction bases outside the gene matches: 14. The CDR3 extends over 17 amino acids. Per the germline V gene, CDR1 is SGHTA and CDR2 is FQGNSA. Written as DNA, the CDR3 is TGTGCCAGCAGCCTTAGCTACTCTAGCGGCACTCAAGAGACCCAGTACTTC. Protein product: CASSLSYSSGTQETQYF.

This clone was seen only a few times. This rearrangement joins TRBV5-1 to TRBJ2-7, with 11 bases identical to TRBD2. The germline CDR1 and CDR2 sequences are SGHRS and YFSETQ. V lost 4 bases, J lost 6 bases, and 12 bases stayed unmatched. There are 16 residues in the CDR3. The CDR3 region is CASSPGLAGPDGEQYF. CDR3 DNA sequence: TGCGCCAGCAGCCCAGGACTAGCGGGTCCCGACGGCGAGCAGTACTTC.

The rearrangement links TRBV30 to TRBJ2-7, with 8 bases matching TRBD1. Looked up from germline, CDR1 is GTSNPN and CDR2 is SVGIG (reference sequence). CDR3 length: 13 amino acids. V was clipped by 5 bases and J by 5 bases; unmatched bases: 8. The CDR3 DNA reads TGTGCCTGGGCGGACAGGGTACTCGACGAGCAGTACTTC. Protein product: CAWADRVLDEQYF. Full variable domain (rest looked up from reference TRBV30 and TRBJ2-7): SQTIHQWPATLVQPVGSPLSLECTVEGTSNPNLYWYRQAAGRGLQLLFYSVGIGQISSEVPQNLSASRPQDRQFILSSKKLLLSDSGFYLCAWADRVLDEQYFGPGTRLTVT.

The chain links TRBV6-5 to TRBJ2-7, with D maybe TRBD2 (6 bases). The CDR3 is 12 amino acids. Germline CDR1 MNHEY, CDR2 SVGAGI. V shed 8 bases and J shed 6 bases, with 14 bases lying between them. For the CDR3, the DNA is TGTGCCAGCCGTACGGGAGAATCCGAGCAGTACTTC. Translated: CASRTGESEQYF.

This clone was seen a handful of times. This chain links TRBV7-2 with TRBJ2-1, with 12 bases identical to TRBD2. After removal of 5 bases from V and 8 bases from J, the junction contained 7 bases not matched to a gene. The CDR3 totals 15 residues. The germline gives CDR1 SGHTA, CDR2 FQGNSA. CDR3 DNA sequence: TGTGCCAGCAGCCAAACTAGCGGGAGGCCCCATGAGCAGTTCTTC. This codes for CASSQTSGRPHEQFF.

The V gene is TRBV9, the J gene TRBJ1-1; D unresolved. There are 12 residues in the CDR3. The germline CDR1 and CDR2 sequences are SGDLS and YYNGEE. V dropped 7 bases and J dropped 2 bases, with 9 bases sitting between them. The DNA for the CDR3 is TGTGCCAGCGGTCAGATCAACACTGAAGCTTTCTTT. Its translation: CASGQINTEAFF.

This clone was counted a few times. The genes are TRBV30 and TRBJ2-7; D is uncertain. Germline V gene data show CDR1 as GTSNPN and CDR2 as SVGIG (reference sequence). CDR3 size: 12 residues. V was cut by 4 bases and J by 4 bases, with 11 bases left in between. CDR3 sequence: CAWINGAYEQYF. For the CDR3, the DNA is TGTGCCTGGATCAACGGAGCTTACGAGCAGTACTTC.

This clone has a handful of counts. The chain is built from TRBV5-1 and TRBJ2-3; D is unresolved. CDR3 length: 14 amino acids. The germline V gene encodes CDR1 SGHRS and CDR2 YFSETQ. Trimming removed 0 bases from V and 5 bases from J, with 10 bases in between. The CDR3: CASSLALIQDTQYF. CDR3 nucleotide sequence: TGCGCCAGCAGCTTGGCCCTAATTCAAGATACGCAGTATTTT.

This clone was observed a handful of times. CDR3 loop: CASSIQRSSYEQYF. In nucleotides, the CDR3 is TGTGCCAGCAGTATACAGCGGAGCTCCTACGAGCAGTACTTC. The chain links TRBV6-5 to TRBJ2-7, with D possibly being TRBD2 (5 bases). V lost 5 bases, J lost 0 bases, and 11 bases lay in between. Germline lookup yields CDR1 MNHEY and CDR2 SVGAGI. This CDR3 has 14 amino acids.

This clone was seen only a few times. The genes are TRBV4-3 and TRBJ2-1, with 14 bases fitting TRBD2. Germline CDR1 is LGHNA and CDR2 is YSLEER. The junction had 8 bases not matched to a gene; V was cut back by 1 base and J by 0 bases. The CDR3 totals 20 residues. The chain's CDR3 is CASSQALGTSGRSSYNEQFF. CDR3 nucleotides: TGCGCCAGCAGCCAAGCCCTCGGGACTAGCGGGAGAAGCTCCTACAATGAGCAGTTCTTC.

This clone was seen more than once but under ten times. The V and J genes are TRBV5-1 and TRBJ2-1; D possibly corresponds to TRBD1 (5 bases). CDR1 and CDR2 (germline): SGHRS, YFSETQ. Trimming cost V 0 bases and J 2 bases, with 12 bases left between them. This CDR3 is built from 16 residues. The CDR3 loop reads CASSLEAAGPYNEQFF. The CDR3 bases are TGCGCCAGCAGCTTGGAGGCGGCAGGGCCCTACAATGAGCAGTTCTTC.

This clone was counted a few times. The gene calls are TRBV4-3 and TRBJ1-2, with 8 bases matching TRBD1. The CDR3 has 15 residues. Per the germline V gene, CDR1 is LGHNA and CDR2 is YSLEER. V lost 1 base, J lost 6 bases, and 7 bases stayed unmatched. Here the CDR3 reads CASSQGDRLLDGYTF. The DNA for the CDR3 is TGCGCCAGCAGCCAAGGGGACAGGCTATTAGATGGCTACACCTTC.

The CDR3 loop reads CASSRGGGVETQYF. CDR3 DNA sequence: TGTGCCAGCAGCCGGGGCGGGGGAGTAGAGACCCAGTACTTC. The chain joins TRBV7-2 to TRBJ2-5, with 7 bases fitting TRBD2. Germline V gene sequence: CDR1 SGHTA, CDR2 FQGNSA. V dropped 5 bases and J dropped 4; count of bases not matched to a gene: 7. The CDR3 is made up of 14 amino acids.

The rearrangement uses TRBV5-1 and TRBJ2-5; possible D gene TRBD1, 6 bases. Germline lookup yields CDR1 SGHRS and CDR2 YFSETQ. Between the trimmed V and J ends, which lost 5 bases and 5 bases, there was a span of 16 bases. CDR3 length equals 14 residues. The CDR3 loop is CASSSGQIPETQYF. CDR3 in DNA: TGCGCCAGCAGTTCCGGACAGATCCCCGAGACCCAGTACTTC.

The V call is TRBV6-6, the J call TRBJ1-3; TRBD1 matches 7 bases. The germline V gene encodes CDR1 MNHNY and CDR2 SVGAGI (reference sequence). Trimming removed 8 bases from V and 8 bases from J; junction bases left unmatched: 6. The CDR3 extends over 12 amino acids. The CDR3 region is CASRDREDTIYF. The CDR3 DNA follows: TGTGCCAGCCGCGACAGGGAAGACACCATATATTTT.